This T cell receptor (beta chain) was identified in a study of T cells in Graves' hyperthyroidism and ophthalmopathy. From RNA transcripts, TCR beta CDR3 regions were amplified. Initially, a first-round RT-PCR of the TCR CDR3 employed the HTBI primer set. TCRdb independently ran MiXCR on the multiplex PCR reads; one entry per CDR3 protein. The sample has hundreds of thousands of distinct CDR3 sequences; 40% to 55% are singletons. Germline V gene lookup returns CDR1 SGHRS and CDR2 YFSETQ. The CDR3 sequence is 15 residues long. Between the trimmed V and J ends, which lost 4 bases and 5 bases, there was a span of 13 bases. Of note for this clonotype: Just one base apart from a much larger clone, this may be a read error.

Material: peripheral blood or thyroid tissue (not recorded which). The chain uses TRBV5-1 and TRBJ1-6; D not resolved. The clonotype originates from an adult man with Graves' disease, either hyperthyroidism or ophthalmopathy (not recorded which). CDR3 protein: CASSMDGRDNSPLHF. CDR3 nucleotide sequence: TGCGCCAGCAGCATGGACGGTCGCGATAATTCACCCCTCCACTTT.